The 27 T cell receptor beta chains presented below share a single source sample, sequenced in a study of blood T cells in healthy people across ages. Alongside a J-beta primer mix, a sample-barcoded 5' primer served in a second PCR lasting about 7 to 12 cycles. TCRdb used MiXCR to reprocess the 5' RACE reads, holding one entry per CDR3 protein. The table records 800,000 or so distinct CDR3 sequences, 20% to 30% of them present only once. The data also belong to a second study, concerning T cells of mothers and their children.

Sequencing input: blood. The receptors were gathered from a boy aged 5-17 years in good health.

About this clonotype: A read error may account for a junction end that differs from germline. The V and J genes are TRBV4-3 and TRBJ1-2, with D hard to call. The length of the CDR3 is 14 residues. Germline lookup yields CDR1 LGHNA and CDR2 YSLEER. CDR3 nucleotide sequence: TGCACCAGCAGCCAAGATTGGGCAGGCTATGGCTACACCTTC. Translated: CTSSQDWAGYGYTF.

To note about this clonotype: The junction differs from germline at one of its ends, possibly a read error. The CDR3 is CACSLGQGSPSYNEQFF. The CDR3 DNA follows: TGTGCCTGCAGCTTGGGTCAGGGGTCCCCCTCCTACAATGAGCAGTTCTTC. The chain uses TRBV7-2 and TRBJ2-1; a weak D match, TRBD1 (6 bases). Germline lookup yields CDR1 SGHTA and CDR2 FQGNSA. The CDR3 contains 17 residues.

This clonotype was counted between two and nine times. Since the CDR3 does not end with the conserved phenylalanine or tryptophan, this likely comes from a read error. The rearrangement joins TRBV24-1 to TRBJ2-3; D not resolved. This CDR3 is 12 amino acids long. Germline assignment: CDR1 KGHDR and CDR2 SFDVKD. V lost 5 bases, J lost 2 bases, and 4 bases lay in between. In DNA, the CDR3 is TGTGCCACCAGTGCTGACACAGATACGCAGTATCTT. Translated: CATSADTDTQYL.

The chain links TRBV7-6 to TRBJ2-1; 7 nucleotides agree with TRBD1. There are 16 residues in the CDR3. V lost 5 bases and J lost 5; bases outside the gene matches: 12. Per germline, CDR1 SGHVS and CDR2 FNYEAQ. In DNA, the CDR3 is TGTGCCAGCAGCCCGATCGGGACAGAGTTCCACAATGAGCAGTTCTTC. Translated: CASSPIGTEFHNEQFF.

This clonotype showed up just a few times. This is likely a read error, given that the CDR3 carries no conserved phenylalanine or tryptophan at its end. This chain connects TRBV4-1 to TRBJ2-5; D is uncertain. Germline V lookup: CDR1 MGHRA, CDR2 YSYEKL. Trimming removed 4 bases from V and 6 bases from J, with 24 bases in between. The length of the CDR3 is 17 residues. The CDR3 DNA sequence: TGCGCCAGCAGCCTTGGTGTAGCCCGTACGGTTGGAAAGACCCAGTACCTC. The encoded protein is CASSLGVARTVGKTQYL.

This chain links TRBV7-2 with TRBJ2-5; a possible D gene is TRBD2 (5 bases). The DNA end lines up better with TRBJ2-7; the J call may be wrong. The CDR3 is made up of 16 amino acids. Germline CDR1 SGHTA, CDR2 FQGNSA. Written as DNA, the CDR3 is TGTGCCAGCAGCTTAGGAGGGCTAGCTGACCCCTACGAGCAGTACTTC. Protein sequence: CASSLGGLADPYEQYF.

The chain carries TRBV28 and TRBJ2-6; weak D call: TRBD2 (6 bases). Germline lookup yields CDR1 MDHEN and CDR2 SYDVKM. The CDR3 is 16 residues long. V gave up 3 bases and J gave up 2 bases, with 11 bases separating them. Here the CDR3 reads CASSFGGVAGANVLTF. The CDR3 coding sequence is TGTGCCAGCAGTTTCGGGGGTGTAGCTGGGGCCAACGTCCTGACTTTC.

The rearrangement links TRBV27 to TRBJ2-7, with 7 bases lining up with TRBD1. Germline values: CDR1 MNHEY, CDR2 SMNVEV (reference sequence). This CDR3 spans 16 amino acids. The V segment lost 0 bases and the J segment 4 bases; nucleotides outside the gene matches: 9. The CDR3 sequence is CASSLSGVDRRYEQYF. CDR3 bases: TGTGCCAGCAGTTTATCAGGTGTGGACAGGAGGTACGAGCAGTACTTC.

V gene TRBV4-3 combines with J gene TRBJ1-6; D call uncertain. Germline CDR1 reads LGHNA; CDR2 reads YSLEER. This CDR3 has 15 residues. Trimming left V 1 base short and J 10 bases short, with 14 bases between. In DNA, the CDR3 is TGCGCCAGCAGCCAAGTTCAGGTCAATGGATCACCCCTCCACTTT. This encodes CASSQVQVNGSPLHF.

The CDR3 coding sequence is TGTGCCAGCAGCCCTTTGCGGGGCATCACAGATACGCAGTATTTT. Encoded protein: CASSPLRGITDTQYF. The chain uses TRBV14 and TRBJ2-3; tentative D call: TRBD2 (6 bases). This CDR3 region has 15 residues. CDR1 and CDR2 from the germline V gene are SGHDN and FVKESK. With 4 bases removed from V and 2 bases from J, the gap between germline ends came to 13 bases.

The count of this clonotype is one. The rearrangement joins TRBV7-9 to TRBJ1-5; weak D call: TRBD1 (5 bases). CDR1 and CDR2 from the germline V gene are SEHNR and FQNEAQ (reference sequence). The CDR3 has 14 amino acids. Trimming took off 4 bases at V and 4 bases at J, with 11 bases between the two ends. This chain's CDR3 is CASSSQGENQPQHF. The CDR3 nucleotides are TGTGCCAGCAGCTCCCAAGGGGAGAATCAGCCCCAGCATTTT.

This clonotype appeared a few times. The chain employs TRBV4-2 and TRBJ1-4; the D is unclear. The V end lost 2 bases, the J end lost 7 bases, and 11 bases lay between the germline ends. Germline CDR1 and CDR2: LGHNA and YNFKEQ. This CDR3 region has 14 residues. The CDR3 here is CASSQHLRVEKLFF. The CDR3, as DNA: TGTGCCAGCAGCCAACATTTAAGGGTTGAAAAACTGTTTTTT.

The chain has TRBV29-1 and TRBJ1-1, with D perhaps TRBD1 (5 bases). Germline loops: CDR1 SQVTM, CDR2 ANQGSEA. The CDR3 length is 13 residues. The V end lost 6 bases, the J end lost 6 bases, and 17 bases lay between the germline ends. The CDR3 reads CSVLTGGVPEAFF. The CDR3 nucleotides read TGCAGCGTGTTGACTGGGGGGGTCCCTGAAGCTTTCTTT. Combining the CDR3 with reference TRBV29-1 and TRBJ1-1 gives the whole variable domain SAVISQKPSRDICQRGTSLTIQCQVDSQVTMMFWYRQQPGQSLTLIATANQGSEATYESGFVIDKFPISRPNLTFSTLTVSNMSPEDSSIYLCSVLTGGVPEAFFGQGTRLTVV.

This clonotype was seen a few times. The chain carries TRBV7-9 and TRBJ2-7, with 10 bases fitting TRBD1. Trimming cost V 5 bases and J 7 bases; bases outside gene matches: 8. The V gene's germline CDR1 is SEHNR and CDR2 FQNEAQ (reference sequence). The CDR3 consists of 14 residues. The CDR3 reads CASSVSTGGGEQYF. As DNA, the CDR3 is TGTGCCAGCAGCGTTTCGACAGGGGGCGGTGAGCAGTACTTC.

The gene calls are TRBV20-1 and TRBJ2-3; weak D call: TRBD1 (6 bases). Trimming cost V 5 bases and J 11 bases, with 14 bases left between them. The CDR3 extends over 11 amino acids. CDR1 and CDR2 (germline): DFQATT, SNEGSKA (reference sequence). The CDR3 sequence: CSALQGQEQYF. The CDR3 DNA is TGCAGTGCTCTACAGGGTCAAGAGCAGTATTTT.

The CDR3 here is CASSFSRVEAFF. In DNA form, the CDR3 reads TGTGCCAGCAGTTTCAGCCGGGTTGAAGCTTTCTTT. The chain employs TRBV28 and TRBJ1-1; unclear D gene. Looked up from germline, CDR1 is MDHEN and CDR2 is SYDVKM. Deletions cut 3 bases from V and 7 bases from J, with 9 bases between. The length of the CDR3 is 12 residues. The variable domain in full, completed from reference TRBV28 and TRBJ1-1, reads DVKVTQSSRYLVKRTGEKVFLECVQDMDHENMFWYRQDPGLGLRLIYFSYDVKMKEKGDIPEGYSVSREKKERFSLILESASTNQTSMYLCASSFSRVEAFFGQGTRLTVV.

The V and J genes are TRBV7-2 and TRBJ1-1; D may be TRBD1 (6 bases). The CDR3 extends over 14 amino acids. The V gene lost 5 bases and the J gene lost 3 bases, with 13 bases spanning the gap. Germline-derived CDR1 and CDR2 are SGHTA and FQGNSA. The CDR3 spells CASSQGGGYTEAFF. CDR3 DNA sequence: TGTGCCAGCAGCCAAGGGGGAGGGTACACTGAAGCTTTCTTT.

The V call is TRBV4-1, the J call TRBJ2-5; possibly TRBD1 for D (7 bases). The J call may be in error: the DNA end matches TRBJ2-7 better. CDR1 MGHRA and CDR2 YSYEKL come from the germline V gene. The CDR3 runs to 17 residues. CDR3 nucleotides: TGCGCCAGCAGCCAAGATCGGGGGCAGGGGGGTACCTACGAGCAGTACTTC. Translation gives CASSQDRGQGGTYEQYF.

The chain combines TRBV3-1 with TRBJ1-1; 8 nucleotides line up with TRBD1. Germline-derived CDR1 and CDR2 are LGHDT and YNNKEL (reference sequence). The CDR3 spans 15 residues. Trimming cost V 0 bases and J 3 bases; bases outside gene matches: 3. CDR3 loop: CASSQEVRGHTEAFF. DNA for the CDR3: TGTGCCAGCAGCCAAGAGGTCAGGGGGCACACTGAAGCTTTCTTT.

This rearrangement joins TRBV4-1 to TRBJ2-3; D not resolved. This CDR3 region has 14 residues. V was trimmed by 5 bases and J by 4 bases, leaving 13 bases between them. Germline-derived CDR1 and CDR2 are MGHRA and YSYEKL. CDR3 loop: CASSGGYKADTQYF. DNA of the CDR3: TGCGCCAGCAGCGGTGGCTATAAAGCAGATACGCAGTATTTT.

V and J are TRBV6-5 and TRBJ2-5; D unclear. The CDR3 is 15 amino acids. V shed 2 bases and J shed 5 bases, with 15 bases lying between them. Germline CDR1 and CDR2: MNHEY and SVGAGI. CDR3 protein: CASSYRPVFGETQYF. The CDR3 region has the DNA TGTGCCAGCAGTTACAGGCCGGTCTTTGGGGAGACCCAGTACTTC.

The chain carries TRBV5-1 and TRBJ2-2; the D gene is possibly TRBD1 (6 bases). Germline CDR1 is SGHRS and CDR2 is YFSETQ. Trimming took 3 bases from V and 2 from J, leaving 11 bases between them. There are 15 residues in the CDR3. In DNA form, the CDR3 reads TGCGCCAGCAGCTATGGACAGTCAAACACCGGGGAGCTGTTTTTT. Translating gives CASSYGQSNTGELFF.

The V call is TRBV7-8, the J call TRBJ2-5; D unresolved. This CDR3 has 14 amino acids. Germline CDR1 SGHVS, CDR2 FQNEAQ. Trimming took 6 bases from V and 0 from J, leaving 11 bases between them. The CDR3: CASSHIVYQETQYF. Here the CDR3 DNA reads TGTGCCAGCAGTCACATTGTGTACCAAGAGACCCAGTACTTC. The whole variable domain, remainder taken from reference TRBV7-8 and TRBJ2-5, is GAGVSQSPRYKVAKRGQDVALRCDPISGHVSLFWYQQALGQGPEFLTYFQNEAQLDKSGLPSDRFFAERPEGSVSTLKIQRTQQEDSAVYLCASSHIVYQETQYFGPGTRLLVL.

This clonotype was detected only a few times. The rearrangement joins TRBV3-1 to TRBJ1-6, with D perhaps TRBD1 (5 bases). Germline values: CDR1 LGHDT, CDR2 YNNKEL (reference sequence). V gave up 2 bases and J gave up 7 bases, with 9 bases separating them. This CDR3 comprises 14 residues. CDR3 sequence reads: CASSQRGGNSPLHF. As DNA, the CDR3 is TGTGCCAGCAGCCAACGGGGGGGGAATTCACCCCTCCACTTT.

In this sample, this clonotype turned up a few times. This chain uses TRBV2 with TRBJ1-1, with a weak D call TRBD1 (5 bases). Per germline, CDR1 SNHLY and CDR2 FYNNEI. The germline V and J ends were trimmed by 10 bases and 3 bases, with 21 bases remaining between them. CDR3 size: 15 residues. The CDR3 is CATVVSLLRDTEAFF. Here the CDR3 DNA reads TGTGCCACCGTAGTCTCCCTCCTCAGGGACACTGAAGCTTTCTTT.

About this clonotype: One junction end disagrees with the germline gene, perhaps due to a read error. The genes are TRBV6-5 and TRBJ2-5, with TRBD1 as a possible D gene (6 bases). This CDR3 has 14 residues. Germline V gene sequence: CDR1 MNHEY, CDR2 SVGAGI. The CDR3 loop reads CASRGRTVNNEQSF. The CDR3 DNA sequence: TGTGCCAGCAGAGGCCGGACAGTTAACAATGAGCAGTCCTTC.

J is TRBJ2-1 and V is TRBV20-1; D possibly corresponds to TRBD2 (5 bases). V dropped 3 bases and J dropped 9 bases, with 15 bases sitting between them. Germline V gene lookup returns CDR1 DFQATT and CDR2 SNEGSKA (reference sequence). The CDR3 extends over 13 amino acids. The CDR3 DNA follows: TGCAGTGCTAGGACTACAGCATTTCCTGAGCAGTTCTTC. Protein: CSARTTAFPEQFF.